This T cell receptor (beta chain) was sequenced for a study of control samples from healthy donors and cancer patients (dated by TCRdb to about 2020). As for this clone: No cognate antigen has been identified for it. The input lacks base qualities; no much larger clone sits a single base away.

From the germline V gene (reference sequence), CDR1 is LNHDA and CDR2 is SQIVND. Here V drops 6 bases and J drops 7 bases, and the junction holds 9 bases not matched to any gene. The CDR3, from cysteine to phenylalanine, totals 15 residues. Only the CDR3 portion is preserved as DNA: 45 bases, with reading frame beginning at the first base. Library prep was done by the immunoSEQ multiplex PCR assay. The immuneACCESS repertoire file appears here via TCRdb, limited to in-frame rearrangements. These files lack a portion of the clones; in checked studies, under half of the deficit traces to unresolved V genes, and the cause of the others is not known. The sample table contains almost 85,000 clones; only one count was recorded for around 94% of them. The leading ten clones occupy about 5% of the sample.

The clonotype comes from a woman under 30 in good health. Input material: blood. Recombination joined TRBV19 with TRBJ2-3; TRBD2 fits 11 bases in the junction. DNA sequence: TGTGCCAGTAGCCACGCGACTAGCGGGATGTATACGCAGTATTTT. Its protein product is CASSHATSGMYTQYF. The CDR3, completed at both ends by the reference TRBV19 and TRBJ2-3 genes, gives the full variable domain DGGITQSPKYLFRKEGQNVTLSCEQNLNHDAMYWYRQDPGQGLRLIYYSQIVNDFQKGDIAEGYSVSREKKESFPLTVTSAQKNPTAFYLCASSHATSGMYTQYFGPGTRLTVL.